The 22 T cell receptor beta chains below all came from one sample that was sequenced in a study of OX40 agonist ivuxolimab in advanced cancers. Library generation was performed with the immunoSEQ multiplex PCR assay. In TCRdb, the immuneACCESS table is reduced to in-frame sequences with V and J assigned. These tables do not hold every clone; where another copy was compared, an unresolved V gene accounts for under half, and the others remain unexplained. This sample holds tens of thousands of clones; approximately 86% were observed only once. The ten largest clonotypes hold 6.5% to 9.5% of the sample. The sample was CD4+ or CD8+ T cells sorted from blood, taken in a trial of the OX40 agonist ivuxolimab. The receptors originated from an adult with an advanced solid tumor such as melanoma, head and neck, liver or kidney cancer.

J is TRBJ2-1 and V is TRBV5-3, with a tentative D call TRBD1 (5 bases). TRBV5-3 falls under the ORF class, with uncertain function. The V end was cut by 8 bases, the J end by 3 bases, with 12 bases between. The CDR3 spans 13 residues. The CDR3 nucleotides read TGTGCCAGCAGCCCCGACAGCTACAATGAGCAGTTCTTC. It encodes CASSPDSYNEQFF.

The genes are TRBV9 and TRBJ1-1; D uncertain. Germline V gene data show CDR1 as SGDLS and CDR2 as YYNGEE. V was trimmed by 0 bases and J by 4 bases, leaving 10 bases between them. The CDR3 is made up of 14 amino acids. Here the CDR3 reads CASSVGGRLTEAFF. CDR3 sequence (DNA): TGTGCCAGCAGCGTAGGGGGAAGGCTCACTGAAGCTTTCTTT. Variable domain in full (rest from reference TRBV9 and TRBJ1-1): DSGVTQTPKHLITATGQRVTLRCSPRSGDLSVYWYQQSLDQGLQFLIQYYNGEERAKGNILERFSAQQFPDLHSELNLSSLELGDSALYFCASSVGGRLTEAFFGQGTRLTVV.

In DNA, the CDR3 is TGTGCCAGCCAGACCCAGTACTTC. It codes for CASQTQYF. The genes are TRBV2 and TRBJ2-5; D remains unclear. The V end lost 8 bases, the J end lost 6 bases, and 1 base lay between the germline ends. The germline V gene has CDR1 SNHLY and CDR2 FYNNEI. The CDR3 is 8 amino acids.

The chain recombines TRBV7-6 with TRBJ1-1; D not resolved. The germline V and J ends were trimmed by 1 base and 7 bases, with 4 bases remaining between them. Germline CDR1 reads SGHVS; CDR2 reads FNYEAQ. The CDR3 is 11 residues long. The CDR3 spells CASSLGGEAFF. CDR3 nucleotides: TGTGCCAGCAGCTTAGGGGGTGAAGCTTTCTTT.

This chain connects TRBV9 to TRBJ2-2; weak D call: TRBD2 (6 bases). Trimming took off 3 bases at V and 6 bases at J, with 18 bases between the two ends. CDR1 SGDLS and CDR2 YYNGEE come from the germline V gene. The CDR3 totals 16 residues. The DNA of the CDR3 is TGTGCCAGCAGCGGCCGCGGATCATCGGGGGCCGGGGAGCTGTTTTTT. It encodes CASSGRGSSGAGELFF.

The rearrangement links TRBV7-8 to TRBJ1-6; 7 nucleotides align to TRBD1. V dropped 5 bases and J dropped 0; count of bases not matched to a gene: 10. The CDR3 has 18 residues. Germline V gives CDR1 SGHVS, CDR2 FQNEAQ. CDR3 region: CASSEGAAFLSYNSPLHF. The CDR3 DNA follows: TGTGCCAGCAGCGAGGGGGCAGCCTTTCTCTCCTATAATTCACCCCTCCACTTT.

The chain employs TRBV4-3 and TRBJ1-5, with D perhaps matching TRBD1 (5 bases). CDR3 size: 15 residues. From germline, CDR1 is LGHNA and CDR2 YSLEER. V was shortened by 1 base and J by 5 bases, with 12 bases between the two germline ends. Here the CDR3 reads CASSQVGGLDQPQHF. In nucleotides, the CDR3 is TGCGCCAGCAGCCAAGTCGGGGGGTTGGATCAGCCCCAGCATTTT.

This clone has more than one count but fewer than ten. The CDR3 DNA follows: TGTGCCAGCAGCTACGGACAGGGGGCTATTGTGACGCAGTATTTT. Its translation: CASSYGQGAIVTQYF. The chain recombines TRBV13 with TRBJ2-3; TRBD1 matches at 11 bases. This CDR3 has 15 amino acids. J lost 9 bases, V lost 4 bases, and 9 bases had no gene match. Germline values: CDR1 PRHDT, CDR2 FYEKMQ (reference sequence).

CDR3 sequence (DNA): TGTGCCAGCACTACGTCAGCCGGGACAGGGGCCTATGGCTACACCTTC. Translating it yields CASTTSAGTGAYGYTF. The V gene is TRBV6-6, the J gene TRBJ1-2; 10 bases align to TRBD1. With V trimmed by 7 bases and J by 4 bases, 12 bases remained unmatched. The CDR3 loop spans 16 amino acids. In germline, CDR1 is MNHNY, CDR2 SVGAGI (reference sequence).

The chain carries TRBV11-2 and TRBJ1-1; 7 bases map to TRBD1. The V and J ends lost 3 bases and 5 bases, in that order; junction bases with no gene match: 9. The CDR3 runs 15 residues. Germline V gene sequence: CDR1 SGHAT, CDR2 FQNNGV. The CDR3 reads CASSFQGDSGTEAFF. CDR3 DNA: TGTGCCAGCAGCTTTCAAGGGGACAGTGGGACTGAAGCTTTCTTT.

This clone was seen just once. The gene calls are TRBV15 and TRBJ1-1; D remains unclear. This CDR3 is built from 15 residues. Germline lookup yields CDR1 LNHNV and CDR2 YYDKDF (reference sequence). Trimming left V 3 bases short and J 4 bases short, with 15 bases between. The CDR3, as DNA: TGTGCCACCAGCAGGGACGACTCCCGGGGCACTGAAGCTTTCTTT. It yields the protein CATSRDDSRGTEAFF.

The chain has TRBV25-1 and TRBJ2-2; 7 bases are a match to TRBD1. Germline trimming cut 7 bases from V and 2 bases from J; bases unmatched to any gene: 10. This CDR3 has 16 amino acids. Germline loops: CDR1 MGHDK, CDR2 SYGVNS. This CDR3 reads CASISRQGQNTGELFF. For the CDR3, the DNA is TGTGCCAGCATTTCACGACAGGGCCAAAACACCGGGGAGCTGTTTTTT.

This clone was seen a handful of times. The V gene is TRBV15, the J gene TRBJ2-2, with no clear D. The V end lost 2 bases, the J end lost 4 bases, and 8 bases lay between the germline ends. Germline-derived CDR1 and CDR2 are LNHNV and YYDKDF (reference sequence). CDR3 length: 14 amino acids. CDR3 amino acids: CATSRSKGTGELFF. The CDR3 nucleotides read TGTGCCACCAGCAGATCAAAGGGCACCGGGGAGCTGTTTTTT.

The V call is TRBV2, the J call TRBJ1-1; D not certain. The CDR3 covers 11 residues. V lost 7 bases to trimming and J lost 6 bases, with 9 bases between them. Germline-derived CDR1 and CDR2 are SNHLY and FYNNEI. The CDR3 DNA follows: TGTGCCAGCATCGGTTACCCTGAAGCTTTCTTT. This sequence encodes CASIGYPEAFF.

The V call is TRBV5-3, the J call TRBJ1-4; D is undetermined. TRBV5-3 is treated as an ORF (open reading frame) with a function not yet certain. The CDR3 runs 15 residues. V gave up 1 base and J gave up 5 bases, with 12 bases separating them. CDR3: CARSLPRVLNEKLFF. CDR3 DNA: TGTGCCAGAAGCTTGCCACGGGTTTTGAATGAAAAACTGTTTTTT.

For the CDR3, the DNA is TGTGCCAGCTCCCAAGCCAGGGCAAACACTGAAGCTTTCTTT. Protein product: CASSQARANTEAFF. The chain couples TRBV4-2 to TRBJ1-1; tentatively, D is TRBD1 (5 bases). Germline loops: CDR1 LGHNA, CDR2 YNFKEQ. Trimming removed 8 bases at V and 2 bases at J, with 15 bases between. CDR3 length: 14 residues.

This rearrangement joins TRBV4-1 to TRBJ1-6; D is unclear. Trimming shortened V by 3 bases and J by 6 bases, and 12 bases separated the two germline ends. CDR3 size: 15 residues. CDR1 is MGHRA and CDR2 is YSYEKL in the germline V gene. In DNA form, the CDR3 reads TGCGCCAGCAGCCAGCTGTTAACAGCTAATTCACCCCTCCACTTT. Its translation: CASSQLLTANSPLHF.

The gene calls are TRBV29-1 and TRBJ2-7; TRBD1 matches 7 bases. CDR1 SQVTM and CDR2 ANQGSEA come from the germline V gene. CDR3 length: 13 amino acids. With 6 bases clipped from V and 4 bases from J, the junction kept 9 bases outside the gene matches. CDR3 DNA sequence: TGCAGCGTGCCCGGGACAGACCTTTACGAGCAGTACTTC. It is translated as CSVPGTDLYEQYF.

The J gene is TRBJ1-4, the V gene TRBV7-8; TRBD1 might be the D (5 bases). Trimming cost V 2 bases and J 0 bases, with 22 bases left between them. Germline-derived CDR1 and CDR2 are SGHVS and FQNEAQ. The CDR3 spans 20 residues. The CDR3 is CASSLRGLQWSPTTNEKLFF. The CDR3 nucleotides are TGTGCCAGCAGCTTAAGGGGCCTTCAATGGTCCCCGACAACTAATGAAAAACTGTTTTTT.

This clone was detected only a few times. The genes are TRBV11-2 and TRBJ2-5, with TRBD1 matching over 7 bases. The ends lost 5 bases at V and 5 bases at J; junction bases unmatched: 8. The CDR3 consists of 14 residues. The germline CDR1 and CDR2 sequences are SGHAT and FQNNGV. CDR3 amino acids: CASSPDRAWETQYF. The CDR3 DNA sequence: TGTGCCAGCAGCCCCGACAGGGCTTGGGAGACCCAGTACTTC.

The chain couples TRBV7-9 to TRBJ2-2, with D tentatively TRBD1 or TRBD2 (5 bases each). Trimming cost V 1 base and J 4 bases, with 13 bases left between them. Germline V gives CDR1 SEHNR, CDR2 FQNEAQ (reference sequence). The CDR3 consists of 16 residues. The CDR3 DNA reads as TGTGCCAGCAGCTTAGGGGACGGCGGAATCACCGGGGAGCTGTTTTTT. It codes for CASSLGDGGITGELFF.

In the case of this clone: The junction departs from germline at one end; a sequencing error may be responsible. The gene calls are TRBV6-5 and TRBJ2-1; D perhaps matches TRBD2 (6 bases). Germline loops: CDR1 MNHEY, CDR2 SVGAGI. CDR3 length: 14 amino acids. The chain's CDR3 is CASSYGRGYIEQFF. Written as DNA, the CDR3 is TGTGCCAGCAGTTACGGCCGGGGGTACATTGAGCAGTTCTTC.